The 8 T cell receptor beta chains below come from one sample, sequenced in a study of blood T cell repertoires in COVID-19. Data came from immunoSEQ multiplex PCR; TCRdb stores just in-frame clones and leaves some out. The table shows about 64,000 clones, with around 82% occurring only once. The sequenced sample was peripheral blood. These receptors were collected from a man aged 55 to 69 with COVID-19, enrolled during active disease.

The chain joins TRBV7-9 to TRBJ1-1; 9 positions agree with TRBD1. The CDR3 covers 14 residues. Germline CDR1 reads SEHNR; CDR2 reads FQNEAQ (reference sequence). V was pared by 5 bases and J by 4 bases, with 5 bases of the junction left unmatched. The CDR3: CASSPRQGGTEAFF. The DNA of the CDR3 is TGTGCCAGCAGCCCCAGACAGGGGGGCACTGAAGCTTTCTTT.

This chain links TRBV5-4 with TRBJ1-2; D gene unclear. Germline CDR1 SGHNT, CDR2 YYREEE (reference sequence). V lost 4 bases and J 2 bases, leaving 18 bases between the germline ends. This CDR3 contains 16 residues. This CDR3 is CASSIPGGGGNYGYTF. The DNA of the CDR3 is TGTGCCAGCAGCATCCCGGGTGGAGGCGGGAACTATGGCTACACCTTC.

This clone was seen only a few times. This chain joins TRBV7-9 and TRBJ1-4; no clear D gene. Germline CDR1 and CDR2: SEHNR and FQNEAQ (reference sequence). The CDR3 runs to 14 residues. Trimming took off 4 bases at V and 3 bases at J, with 9 bases between the two ends. The CDR3 protein is CASSSGQSNEKLFF. CDR3 coding DNA: TGTGCCAGCAGCTCCGGTCAATCTAATGAAAAACTGTTTTTT. The variable domain in full, completed from reference TRBV7-9 and TRBJ1-4, reads DTGVSQNPRHKITKRGQNVTFRCDPISEHNRLYWYRQTLGQGPEFLTYFQNEAQLEKSRLLSDRFSAERPKGSFSTLEIQRTEQGDSAMYLCASSSGQSNEKLFFGSGTQLSVL.

The chain joins TRBV25-1 to TRBJ2-2; 8 bases fit TRBD1. The CDR3 runs 14 residues. The germline gives CDR1 MGHDK, CDR2 SYGVNS. Losses at the gene ends were 6 bases for V and 6 bases for J; bases not matched to a gene: 6. In nucleotides, the CDR3 is TGTGCCAGCAGCAGACAGGGGTCGGCCGGGGAGCTGTTTTTT. Amino acid sequence: CASSRQGSAGELFF. Full variable domain (rest looked up from reference TRBV25-1 and TRBJ2-2): EADIYQTPRYLVIGTGKKITLECSQTMGHDKMYWYQQDPGMELHLIHYSYGVNSTEKGDLSSESTVSRIRTEHFPLTLESARPSHTSQYLCASSRQGSAGELFFGEGSRLTVL.

CDR3 in amino acids: CAIGTGLDGYTF. CDR3 DNA sequence: TGTGCCATTGGGACTGGGCTGGATGGCTACACCTTC. The V call is TRBV10-3, the J call TRBJ1-2, with a possible D match to TRBD1 (5 bases). This CDR3 is 12 amino acids long. Germline-derived CDR1 and CDR2 are ENHRY and SYGVKD. V was clipped by 9 bases and J by 6 bases, with 14 bases between them.

The V gene is TRBV5-1, the J gene TRBJ2-7, with 8 bases that match TRBD2. The CDR3 is 16 residues long. V lost 6 bases, J lost 0 bases, and 11 bases stayed unmatched. The germline CDR1 and CDR2 sequences are SGHRS and YFSETQ. The chain's CDR3 is CASNRIPSGSSYEQYF. The CDR3 nucleotides are TGCGCCAGCAACCGAATACCCAGCGGGAGCTCCTACGAGCAGTACTTC.

This chain joins TRBV2 and TRBJ1-3, with D unclear. This CDR3 spans 16 amino acids. Germline V gives CDR1 SNHLY, CDR2 FYNNEI. V was trimmed by 3 bases and J by 0 bases, leaving 12 bases between them. CDR3 sequence (DNA): TGTGCCAGCAGTGATGTGGCCTTCTCCTCTGGAAACACCATATATTTT. This translates into CASSDVAFSSGNTIYF.

This clone has just one count. The J gene is TRBJ2-5, the V gene TRBV28; D possibly corresponds to TRBD2 (6 bases). CDR1 is MDHEN, CDR2 SYDVKM, per germline. The CDR3 spans 14 residues. Trimming stripped 2 bases from V and 2 bases from J, with 9 bases between. CDR3 amino acids: CASSLGLTQETQYF. In DNA, the CDR3 is TGTGCCAGCAGTTTAGGACTAACACAAGAGACCCAGTACTTC.